These T cell receptor beta chains were read from a single sample in a study of blood T cell repertoires in COVID-19. Generated by immunoSEQ multiplex PCR, the TCRdb table keeps only in-frame clones and is missing some. The sample lists around 120,000 clones; around 88% were seen once. The sequencing sample was made of peripheral blood. These receptors all stem from a woman in her forties or fifties with active or convalescent COVID-19. Each CDR3 is given without its conserved first and last residue. The order of the fields is V gene, CDR3 length, J gene, CDR3 protein.

v_call: TRBV5-4; cdr3_length: 14; j_call: TRBJ2-4; cdr3_aa: ASSLVGGVAKNIQY
v_call: TRBV9; cdr3_length: 10; j_call: TRBJ2-1; cdr3_aa: ASSDPRNEQF
v_call: TRBV2; cdr3_length: 12; j_call: TRBJ1-6; cdr3_aa: ASSESKGGSPLH
v_call: TRBV6-5; cdr3_length: 13; j_call: TRBJ2-5; cdr3_aa: ASSYSLGPGETQY
v_call: TRBV11-2; cdr3_length: 13; j_call: TRBJ2-7; cdr3_aa: ASSLGVSGSYEQY
v_call: TRBV2; cdr3_length: 14; j_call: TRBJ1-6; cdr3_aa: ASSTEQGVGGSPLH
v_call: TRBV1; cdr3_length: 14; j_call: TRBJ2-2; cdr3_aa: TSSQGAGGDTGELF
v_call: TRBV11-2; cdr3_length: 13; j_call: TRBJ2-7; cdr3_aa: ASSFSSGGTYEQY
v_call: TRBV5-1; cdr3_length: 14; j_call: TRBJ2-7; cdr3_aa: ASSPGELASSYEQY
v_call: TRBV24-1; cdr3_length: 12; j_call: TRBJ2-7; cdr3_aa: ATSDPGLNKRQY
v_call: TRBV7-3; cdr3_length: 12; j_call: TRBJ2-3; cdr3_aa: ASSFAESTDTQY
v_call: TRBV9; cdr3_length: 12; j_call: TRBJ2-7; cdr3_aa: ASSVDPGGYEQY
v_call: TRBV7-9; cdr3_length: 10; j_call: TRBJ2-1; cdr3_aa: ASTRGGDEQF
v_call: TRBV6-5; cdr3_length: 13; j_call: TRBJ2-5; cdr3_aa: ASPRSGRALETQY
v_call: TRBV5-4; cdr3_length: 13; j_call: TRBJ2-7; cdr3_aa: ASSRTSGLVYEQY
v_call: TRBV28; cdr3_length: 14; j_call: TRBJ1-4; cdr3_aa: ASRSHPGTRYEKLF
v_call: TRBV5-1; cdr3_length: 10; j_call: TRBJ2-7; cdr3_aa: ASSPGGGEQY
v_call: TRBV19; cdr3_length: 13; j_call: TRBJ2-2; cdr3_aa: ASNSGRAGAGELF
v_call: TRBV6-5; cdr3_length: 11; j_call: TRBJ1-2; cdr3_aa: ASSGTRRYGYT
v_call: TRBV5-1; cdr3_length: 12; j_call: TRBJ1-1; cdr3_aa: ASSPHNVGTEAF
v_call: TRBV28; cdr3_length: 13; j_call: TRBJ1-5; cdr3_aa: ASSFSGTPSQPQH
v_call: TRBV28; cdr3_length: 12; j_call: TRBJ1-2; cdr3_aa: ASRVPGLNYGYT
v_call: TRBV29-1; cdr3_length: 14; j_call: TRBJ2-3; cdr3_aa: SVEPGTSGGTDTQY
v_call: TRBV7-2; cdr3_length: 13; j_call: TRBJ2-7; cdr3_aa: ASSLGRASPYEQY
v_call: TRBV30; cdr3_length: 13; j_call: TRBJ2-1; cdr3_aa: AWSPIRTSGNEQF
v_call: TRBV14; cdr3_length: 13; j_call: TRBJ2-5; cdr3_aa: ASSPRTSGRETQY
v_call: TRBV3-1/TRBV3-2; cdr3_length: 11; j_call: TRBJ2-1; cdr3_aa: ASSSLGYNEQF
v_call: TRBV9; cdr3_length: 13; j_call: TRBJ1-3; cdr3_aa: ASSDRGGSGNTIY
v_call: TRBV4-2; cdr3_length: 12; j_call: TRBJ1-2; cdr3_aa: ASSQGGKNYGYT
v_call: TRBV28; cdr3_length: 9; j_call: TRBJ2-1; cdr3_aa: ASSFVREQF
v_call: TRBV7-2; cdr3_length: 15; j_call: TRBJ2-3; cdr3_aa: ASSLTGWGTGAGTQY
v_call: TRBV5-1; cdr3_length: 11; j_call: TRBJ1-6; cdr3_aa: ASSFVRNSPLH
v_call: TRBV24-1; cdr3_length: 16; j_call: TRBJ2-3; cdr3_aa: ATSDRGGAPSATDTQY
v_call: TRBV9; cdr3_length: 16; j_call: TRBJ1-5; cdr3_aa: ASSVSGATNPHNQPQH
v_call: TRBV5-1; cdr3_length: 11; j_call: TRBJ1-2; cdr3_aa: ASSLEGWNGYT
v_call: TRBV7-3; cdr3_length: 14; j_call: TRBJ2-1; cdr3_aa: ASSLTAGESYNEQF
v_call: TRBV9; cdr3_length: 14; j_call: TRBJ2-3; cdr3_aa: ASSSYGGLATDTQY
v_call: TRBV19; cdr3_length: 10; j_call: TRBJ2-7; cdr3_aa: ASSSVLGEQY
v_call: TRBV10-3; cdr3_length: 13; j_call: TRBJ2-7; cdr3_aa: AISESLAETYEQY
v_call: TRBV4-2; cdr3_length: 15; j_call: TRBJ2-7; cdr3_aa: ASSRNAGQGVSYEQY
v_call: TRBV29-1; cdr3_length: 12; j_call: TRBJ2-1; cdr3_aa: SVEDPGGYNEQF
v_call: TRBV5-4; cdr3_length: 11; j_call: TRBJ2-7; cdr3_aa: ASSPGQSHEQY
v_call: TRBV28; cdr3_length: 13; j_call: TRBJ2-7; cdr3_aa: ASSFGGQGSYEQY
v_call: TRBV29-1; cdr3_length: 11; j_call: TRBJ1-1; cdr3_aa: SVEIQGNTEAF
v_call: TRBV18; cdr3_length: 13; j_call: TRBJ2-7; cdr3_aa: ASSPPSLAALEQY
v_call: TRBV1; cdr3_length: 12; j_call: TRBJ1-6; cdr3_aa: TSSQGEQNSPLH
v_call: TRBV28; cdr3_length: 11; j_call: TRBJ2-7; cdr3_aa: ASSWTGPYEQY
v_call: TRBV28; cdr3_length: 12; j_call: TRBJ2-1; cdr3_aa: ASSWDYTYNEQF
v_call: TRBV19; cdr3_length: 11; j_call: TRBJ1-2; cdr3_aa: ASSNSILDGYT
v_call: TRBV7-8; cdr3_length: 14; j_call: TRBJ2-7; cdr3_aa: ASSLGAAGGFHEQY
v_call: TRBV18; cdr3_length: 12; j_call: TRBJ1-5; cdr3_aa: ASSPDSTNQPQH